This TCR beta chain came from a study of T-cell memory formation after mild COVID-19 (dated by TCRdb to 2020 to 2023). Background on the whole study: TCR sequence clusters from the two donors were largely donor specific. Longitudinal TCRalpha and TCRbeta repertoire sequencing tracked T-cell clones expanding and contracting after mild COVID-19 in a couple of donors. The cohort was made up of two young adult volunteers, one female and one male, who were previously healthy.

The run used an Illumina NovaSeq 6000. Using 5'RACE with constant-segment primers, TCRalpha and TCRbeta cDNA libraries were constructed, with sample barcodes and unique molecular identifiers added in the process. Trizol reagent was used to extract RNA from every sample. Library amplification was performed in two PCR steps, and a second sample barcode and Illumina TruSeq adapters were introduced in the second step. The libraries were sequenced on an Illumina NovaSeq using 2 x 150 bp paired-end reads. For the original study's pipeline: The reads were demultiplexed and collapsed into UMI-guided consensus sequences using migec v1.2.7. With mixcr v2.1.11, UMI consensuses were aligned to TRA and TRB V and J templates and assembled into clonotypes. A clonotype was counted as expanded or contracted only when both edgeR and NoisET called the clonotype significant, with the noise models trained on biological replicates. For edgeR calls, a false discovery rate-adjusted p below 0.01 and a log2 fold-change threshold of 1 were applied. As an exploratory analysis of dynamics, max-normalized trajectories of the 1000 most abundant clonotypes were examined by PCA with hierarchical clustering. Separately sequenced CD4+ and CD8+ repertoires were used to assign a CD4 or CD8 phenotype to each responding clone. TCRdb trimmed public reads at Q25 via fastp, called clones via MiXCR and kept in-frame beta chains. Rows with one shared CDR3 protein collapse into an entry with the most common genes and DNA. TCRdb's processing, not the study's, gives the V and J calls here. The sample records a few hundred thousand distinct CDR3 sequences, about a sixth of which are singletons. Jointly, the top ten make up 20% to 25% of the sample.

This clonotype has a handful of counts. The clone's antigen remains unknown. No quality values exist for individual bases; no much larger clone is one base distant. Ficoll-Paque density gradient centrifugation was used to isolate PBMCs. Broader findings and caveats from the paper: The detection of some responding clones in pre-infection memory suggests that pre-existing cross-reactive memory T cells joined the SARS-CoV-2 response. Only two mild cases were covered in the study, and larger cohorts including severe cases with pre-infection samples were considered necessary. Whether the second-wave clones peaking on day 37 were SARS-CoV-2 specific was not confirmed. Clones contracting from day 15 to 85 had balanced CD4/CD8 phenotypes, while a second wave expanding from day 15 to 37 was biased towards CD4+. Contracting CD4+ clones were found mainly in CM and EM memory subsets, while CD8+ clones were enriched in EMRA.

The germline V end is reduced by 3 bases and the J end by 10 bases; junction bases left unmatched: 6. Measured from the cysteine to the phenylalanine, the CDR3 is 14 residues long. The CDR3 DNA has 42 bases and is translated from base 1. For CDR1 and CDR2, the germline V gene (reference sequence) lists SEHNR and FQNEAQ. The specimen was PBMCs or a T cell subset sorted from them (not recorded which). The clonotype originates from a man between 18 and 35 years old who had mild COVID-19 (a few samples of this study predate the infection). The sample titles of this study are shuffled in the database, so cell type and time point are left out; the donor was told from shared clones. The rearrangement joined TRBV7-9 to TRBJ1-6, and 7 junction bases match TRBD1. The sequence in DNA is TGTGCCAGCAGCTTTGGGACAGCCGGGTCACCCCTCCACTTT. This codes for CASSFGTAGSPLHF.